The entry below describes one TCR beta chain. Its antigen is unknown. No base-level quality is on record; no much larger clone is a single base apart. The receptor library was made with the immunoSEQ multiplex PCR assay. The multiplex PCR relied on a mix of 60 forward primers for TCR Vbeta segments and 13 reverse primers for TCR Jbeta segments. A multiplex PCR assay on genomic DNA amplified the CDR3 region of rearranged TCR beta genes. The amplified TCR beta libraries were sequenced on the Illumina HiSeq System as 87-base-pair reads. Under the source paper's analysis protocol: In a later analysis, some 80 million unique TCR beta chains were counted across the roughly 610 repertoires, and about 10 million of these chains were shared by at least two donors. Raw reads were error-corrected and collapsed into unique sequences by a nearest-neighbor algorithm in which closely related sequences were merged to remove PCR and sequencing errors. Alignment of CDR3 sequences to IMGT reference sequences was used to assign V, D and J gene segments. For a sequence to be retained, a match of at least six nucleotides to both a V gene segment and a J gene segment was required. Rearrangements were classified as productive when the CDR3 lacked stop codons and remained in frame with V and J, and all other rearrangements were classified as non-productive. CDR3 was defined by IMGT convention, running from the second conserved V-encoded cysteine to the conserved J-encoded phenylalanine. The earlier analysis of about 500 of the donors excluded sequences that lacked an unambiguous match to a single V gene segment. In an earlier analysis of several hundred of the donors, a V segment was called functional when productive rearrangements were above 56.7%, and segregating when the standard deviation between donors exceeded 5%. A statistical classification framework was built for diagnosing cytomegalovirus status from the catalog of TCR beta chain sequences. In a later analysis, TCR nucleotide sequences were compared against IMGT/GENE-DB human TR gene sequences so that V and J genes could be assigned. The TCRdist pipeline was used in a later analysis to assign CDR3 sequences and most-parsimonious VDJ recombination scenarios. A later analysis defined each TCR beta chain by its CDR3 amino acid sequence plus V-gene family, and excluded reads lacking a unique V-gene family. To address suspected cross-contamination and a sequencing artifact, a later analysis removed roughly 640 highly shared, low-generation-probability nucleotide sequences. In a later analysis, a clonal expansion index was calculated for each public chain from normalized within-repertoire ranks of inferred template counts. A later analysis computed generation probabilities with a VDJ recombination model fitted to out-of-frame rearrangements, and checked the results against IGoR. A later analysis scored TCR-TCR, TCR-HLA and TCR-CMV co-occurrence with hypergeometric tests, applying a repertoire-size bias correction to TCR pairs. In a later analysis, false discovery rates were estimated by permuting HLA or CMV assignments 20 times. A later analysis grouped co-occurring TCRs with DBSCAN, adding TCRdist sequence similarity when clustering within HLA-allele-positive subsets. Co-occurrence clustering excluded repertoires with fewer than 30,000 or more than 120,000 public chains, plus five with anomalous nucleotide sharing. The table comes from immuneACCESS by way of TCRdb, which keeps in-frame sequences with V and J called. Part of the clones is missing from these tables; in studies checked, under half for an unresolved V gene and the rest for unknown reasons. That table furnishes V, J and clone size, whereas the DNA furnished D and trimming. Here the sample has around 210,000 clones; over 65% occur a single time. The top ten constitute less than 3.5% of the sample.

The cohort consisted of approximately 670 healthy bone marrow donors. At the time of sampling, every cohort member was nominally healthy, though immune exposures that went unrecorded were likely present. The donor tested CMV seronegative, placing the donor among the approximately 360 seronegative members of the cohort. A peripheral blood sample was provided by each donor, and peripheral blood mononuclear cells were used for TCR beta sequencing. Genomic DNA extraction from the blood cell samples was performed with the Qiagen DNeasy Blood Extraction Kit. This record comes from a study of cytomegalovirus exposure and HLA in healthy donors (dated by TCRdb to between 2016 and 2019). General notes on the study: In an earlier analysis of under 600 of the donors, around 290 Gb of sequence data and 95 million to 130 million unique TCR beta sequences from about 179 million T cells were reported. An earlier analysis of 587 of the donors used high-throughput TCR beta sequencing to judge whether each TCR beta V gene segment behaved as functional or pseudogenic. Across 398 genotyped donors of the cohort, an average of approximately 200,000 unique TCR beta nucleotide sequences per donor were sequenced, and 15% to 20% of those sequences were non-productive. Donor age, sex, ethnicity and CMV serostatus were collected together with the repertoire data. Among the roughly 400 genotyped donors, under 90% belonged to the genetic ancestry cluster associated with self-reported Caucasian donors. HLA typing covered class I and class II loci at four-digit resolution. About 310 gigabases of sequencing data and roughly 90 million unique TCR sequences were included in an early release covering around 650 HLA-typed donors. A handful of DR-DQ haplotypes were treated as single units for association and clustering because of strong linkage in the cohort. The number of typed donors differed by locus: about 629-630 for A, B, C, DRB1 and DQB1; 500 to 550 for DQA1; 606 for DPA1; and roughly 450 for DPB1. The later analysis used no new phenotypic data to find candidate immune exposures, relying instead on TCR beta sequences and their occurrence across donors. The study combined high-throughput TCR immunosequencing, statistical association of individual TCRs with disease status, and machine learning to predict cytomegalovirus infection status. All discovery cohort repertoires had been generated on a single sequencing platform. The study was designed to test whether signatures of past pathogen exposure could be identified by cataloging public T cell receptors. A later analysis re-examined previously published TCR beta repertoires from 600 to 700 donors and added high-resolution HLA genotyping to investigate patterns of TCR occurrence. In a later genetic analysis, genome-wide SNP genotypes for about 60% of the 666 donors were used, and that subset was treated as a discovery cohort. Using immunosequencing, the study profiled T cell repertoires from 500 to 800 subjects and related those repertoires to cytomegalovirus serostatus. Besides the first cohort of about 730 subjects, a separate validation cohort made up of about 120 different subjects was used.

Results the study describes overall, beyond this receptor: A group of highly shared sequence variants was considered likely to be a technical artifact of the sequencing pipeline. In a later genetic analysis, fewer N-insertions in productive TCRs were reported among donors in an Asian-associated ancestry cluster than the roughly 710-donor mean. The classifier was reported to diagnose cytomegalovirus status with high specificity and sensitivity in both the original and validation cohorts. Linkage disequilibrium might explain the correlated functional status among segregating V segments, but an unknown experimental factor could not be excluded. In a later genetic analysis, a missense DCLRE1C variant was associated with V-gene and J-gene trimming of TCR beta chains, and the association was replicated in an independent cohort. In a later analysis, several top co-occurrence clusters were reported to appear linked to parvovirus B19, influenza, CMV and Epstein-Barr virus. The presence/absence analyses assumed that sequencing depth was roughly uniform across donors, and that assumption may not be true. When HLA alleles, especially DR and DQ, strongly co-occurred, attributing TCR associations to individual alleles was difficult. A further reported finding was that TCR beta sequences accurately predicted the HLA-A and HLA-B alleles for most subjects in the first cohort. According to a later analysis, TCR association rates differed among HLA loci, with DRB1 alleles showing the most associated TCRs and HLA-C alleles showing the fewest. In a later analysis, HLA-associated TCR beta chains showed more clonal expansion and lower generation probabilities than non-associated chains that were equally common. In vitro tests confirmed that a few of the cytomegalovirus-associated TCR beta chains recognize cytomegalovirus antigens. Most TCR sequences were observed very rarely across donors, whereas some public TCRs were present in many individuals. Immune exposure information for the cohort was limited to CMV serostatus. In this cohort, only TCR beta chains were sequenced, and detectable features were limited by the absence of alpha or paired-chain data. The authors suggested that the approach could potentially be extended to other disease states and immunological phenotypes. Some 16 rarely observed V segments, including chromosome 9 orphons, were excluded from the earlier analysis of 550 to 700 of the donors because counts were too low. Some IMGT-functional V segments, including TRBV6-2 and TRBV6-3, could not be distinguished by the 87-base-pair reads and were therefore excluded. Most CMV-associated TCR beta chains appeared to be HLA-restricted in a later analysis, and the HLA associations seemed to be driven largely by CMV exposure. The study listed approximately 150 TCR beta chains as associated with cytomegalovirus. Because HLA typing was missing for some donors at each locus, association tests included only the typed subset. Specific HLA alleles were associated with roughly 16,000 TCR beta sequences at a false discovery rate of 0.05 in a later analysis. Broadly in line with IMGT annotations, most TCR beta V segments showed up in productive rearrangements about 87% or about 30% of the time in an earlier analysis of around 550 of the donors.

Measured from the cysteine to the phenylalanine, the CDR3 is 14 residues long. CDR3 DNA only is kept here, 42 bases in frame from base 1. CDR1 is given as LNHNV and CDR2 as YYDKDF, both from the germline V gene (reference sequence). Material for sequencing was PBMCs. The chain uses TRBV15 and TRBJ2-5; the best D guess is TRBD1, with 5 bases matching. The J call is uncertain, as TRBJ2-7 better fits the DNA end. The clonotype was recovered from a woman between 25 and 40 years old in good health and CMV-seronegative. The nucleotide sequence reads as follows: TGTGCCACCAGCAGACAGGGTATCGGAGACGAGCAGTACTTC. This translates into CATSRQGIGDEQYF.